A selection of T cell receptor beta chains follows, all from one sample in a study of T-cell reconstitution after alpha-beta-depleted transplantation in children. MiXCR was run by TCRdb on the PCR reads, yielding one entry per CDR3 protein. The sample lists about 120,000 distinct CDR3 sequences, 10% to 13% occurring once. The source was PBMCs, collected before TCRalphabeta/CD19-depleted stem cell transplant. Receptor source: a boy under 10 years old with acute lymphoblastic leukemia, due to receive a stem cell transplant. Each CDR3 is given with its conserved first and last residue. D genes are given only for firm matches. Clone sizes are given selectively: once, few, many, or a class where the clone is expanded.

cdr3_aa: CASSQWTGPSYEQYF
cdr3_nt: TGCGCCAGCAGCCAATGGACAGGGCCCTCCTACGAGCAGTACTTC
v_call: TRBV4-1
clone_size: NA
d_call: TRBD1
j_call: TRBJ2-7

cdr3_aa: CASSSGPVNSPNEKLFF
cdr3_nt: TGTGCCAGCAGCTCCGGGCCCGTCAACTCTCCAAATGAAAAACTGTTTTTT
v_call: TRBV7-9
clone_size: many
d_call: NA
j_call: TRBJ1-4

cdr3_aa: CSAPSSGLGQFF
cdr3_nt: TGCAGTGCTCCCTCGTCCGGCCTGGGGCAGTTCTTC
v_call: TRBV20-1
clone_size: many
d_call: NA
j_call: TRBJ2-1

cdr3_aa: CASSVAGSGISYGEQFF
cdr3_nt: TGTGCCAGCAGCGTAGCGGGCAGCGGTATCTCCTACGGTGAGCAGTTCTTC
v_call: TRBV9
clone_size: NA
d_call: NA
j_call: TRBJ2-1

cdr3_aa: CASSLLSGGPNEQFF
cdr3_nt: TGTGCCAGCAGCTTGCTGTCAGGGGGACCCAATGAGCAGTTCTTC
v_call: TRBV5-5
clone_size: many
d_call: TRBD1
j_call: TRBJ2-1

cdr3_aa: CASSLFGGTDTQYF
cdr3_nt: TGTGCCAGCAGTTTATTCGGGGGGACAGATACGCAGTATTTT
v_call: TRBV28
clone_size: few
d_call: TRBD2
j_call: TRBJ2-3

cdr3_aa: CASSRGGGRTDTQYF
cdr3_nt: TGTGCCAGCAGCCGGGGCGGGGGGCGCACAGATACGCAGTATTTT
v_call: TRBV3-1
clone_size: NA
d_call: TRBD2
j_call: TRBJ2-3

cdr3_aa: CASSGGFFAGPQNEQFF
cdr3_nt: TGTGCCAGCAGTGGAGGGTTTTTTGCGGGGCCCCAGAATGAGCAGTTCTTC
v_call: TRBV2
clone_size: many
d_call: NA
j_call: TRBJ2-1

cdr3_aa: CASSIGTSGSYEQYF
cdr3_nt: TGTGCCAGCAGTATCGGGACTAGCGGGAGTTACGAGCAGTACTTC
v_call: TRBV6-1
clone_size: few
d_call: TRBD2
j_call: TRBJ2-7

cdr3_aa: CASSLGSSGTDQETQYF
cdr3_nt: TGTGCCAGCAGTTTAGGAAGTAGCGGGACTGACCAAGAGACCCAGTACTTC
v_call: TRBV27
clone_size: many
d_call: TRBD2
j_call: TRBJ2-5

cdr3_aa: CASSKEGYEQYF
cdr3_nt: TGTGCCAGCAGTAAAGAGGGCTACGAGCAGTACTTC
v_call: TRBV12-3/TRBV12-4
clone_size: NA
d_call: NA
j_call: TRBJ2-7

cdr3_aa: CATSRDREEQGATDTQYF
cdr3_nt: TGTGCCACCAGCAGAGATAGGGAGGAACAGGGGGCGACAGATACGCAGTATTTT
v_call: TRBV15
clone_size: few
d_call: TRBD1
j_call: TRBJ2-3

cdr3_aa: CASRRGVDSPLHF
cdr3_nt: TGCGCCAGCAGGCGTGGGGTGGACTCACCCCTCCACTTT
v_call: TRBV5-1
clone_size: NA
d_call: NA
j_call: TRBJ1-6

cdr3_aa: CASSYLPGSSPLHF
cdr3_nt: TGTGCCAGCAGTTACCTTCCGGGATCTTCACCCCTCCACTTT
v_call: TRBV6-5
clone_size: NA
d_call: NA
j_call: TRBJ1-6

cdr3_aa: CASSLGLVFTDTQYF
cdr3_nt: TGTGCCAGCAGTTTGGGACTAGTCTTCACAGATACGCAGTATTTT
v_call: TRBV27
clone_size: many
d_call: TRBD2
j_call: TRBJ2-3

cdr3_aa: CSVAPSGSVSNEQFF
cdr3_nt: TGCAGCGTAGCGCCTAGCGGGAGCGTATCGAATGAGCAGTTCTTC
v_call: TRBV29-1
clone_size: many
d_call: TRBD2
j_call: TRBJ2-1

cdr3_aa: CSVESRDRVHTFF
cdr3_nt: TGCAGCGTTGAAAGCCGGGACAGGGTTCATACTTTCTTT
v_call: TRBV29-1
clone_size: few
d_call: TRBD1
j_call: TRBJ1-1

cdr3_aa: CARGGIDGYTF
cdr3_nt: TGCGCCCGGGGAGGTATCGATGGCTACACCTTC
v_call: TRBV29-1
clone_size: few
d_call: NA
j_call: TRBJ1-2

cdr3_aa: CASSPALNTEAFF
cdr3_nt: TGTGCCAGCTCCCCTGCCTTGAACACTGAAGCTTTCTTT
v_call: TRBV18
clone_size: NA
d_call: NA
j_call: TRBJ1-1

cdr3_aa: CSAAPQGMEYGYTF
cdr3_nt: TGCAGTGCTGCTCCGCAGGGGATGGAATATGGCTACACCTTC
v_call: TRBV20-1
clone_size: NA
d_call: NA
j_call: TRBJ1-2

cdr3_aa: CASSLDRGDETQYF
cdr3_nt: TGCGCCAGCAGCTTGGATCGGGGGGACGAGACCCAGTACTTC
v_call: TRBV5-1
clone_size: few
d_call: TRBD2
j_call: TRBJ2-5

cdr3_aa: CASSLARGEGTQYF
cdr3_nt: TGTGCCAGCAGCTTAGCGCGGGGGGAGGGGACCCAGTACTTC
v_call: TRBV7-6
clone_size: NA
d_call: TRBD2
j_call: TRBJ2-5

cdr3_aa: CASSYGGGSDTQYF
cdr3_nt: TGTGCCAGCAGTTATGGGGGGGGCTCAGATACGCAGTATTTT
v_call: TRBV6-5
clone_size: NA
d_call: NA
j_call: TRBJ2-3

cdr3_aa: CASSLGQGAKNIQYF
cdr3_nt: TGTGCCAGCAGTTTGGGACAGGGGGCCAAAAACATTCAGTACTTC
v_call: TRBV12-3/TRBV12-4
clone_size: many
d_call: TRBD1
j_call: TRBJ2-4

cdr3_aa: CASSPSGAAYNQPQHF
cdr3_nt: TGTGCCAGCAGCCCCTCAGGGGCAGCCTACAATCAGCCCCAGCATTTT
v_call: TRBV5-5
clone_size: few
d_call: NA
j_call: TRBJ1-5

cdr3_aa: CAWSLTGVNTEAFF
cdr3_nt: TGTGCCTGGAGCCTGACAGGGGTGAACACTGAAGCTTTCTTT
v_call: TRBV30
clone_size: NA
d_call: TRBD1
j_call: TRBJ1-1

cdr3_aa: CASSNGLAGFYEQYF
cdr3_nt: TGTGCCAGCAGCAACGGACTAGCGGGATTTTACGAGCAGTACTTC
v_call: TRBV6-2/TRBV6-3
clone_size: few
d_call: TRBD2
j_call: TRBJ2-7

cdr3_aa: CASSPTSGQETQYF
cdr3_nt: TGTGCCAGCAGCCCTACTAGCGGCCAAGAGACCCAGTACTTC
v_call: TRBV21-1
clone_size: few
d_call: NA
j_call: TRBJ2-5

cdr3_aa: CASSFGWRTSGRIYEQYF
cdr3_nt: TGTGCCAGCAGCTTCGGGTGGCGGACTAGCGGGAGGATCTACGAGCAGTACTTC
v_call: TRBV5-6
clone_size: many
d_call: TRBD2
j_call: TRBJ2-7

cdr3_aa: CASSFTGVETQYF
cdr3_nt: TGTGCCAGCAGTTTTACCGGTGTAGAGACCCAGTACTTC
v_call: TRBV12-3/TRBV12-4
clone_size: few
d_call: NA
j_call: TRBJ2-5

cdr3_aa: CAISEREGDGYTF
cdr3_nt: TGTGCCATCAGTGAGAGGGAAGGGGATGGCTACACCTTC
v_call: TRBV10-3
clone_size: NA
d_call: NA
j_call: TRBJ1-2

cdr3_aa: CASSLVGLALSSYNEQFF
cdr3_nt: TGTGCCAGCAGCTTAGTTGGACTAGCGTTGAGCTCCTACAATGAGCAGTTCTTC
v_call: TRBV11-2
clone_size: few
d_call: TRBD2
j_call: TRBJ2-1

cdr3_aa: CASSGLSSYNEQFF
cdr3_nt: TGTGCCAGCAGTGGGCTAAGCTCCTACAATGAGCAGTTCTTC
v_call: TRBV27
clone_size: few
d_call: NA
j_call: TRBJ2-1

cdr3_aa: CSVGRSRETQYF
cdr3_nt: TGCAGCGTTGGTCGGAGTCGGGAGACCCAGTACTTC
v_call: TRBV29-1
clone_size: NA
d_call: NA
j_call: TRBJ2-5

cdr3_aa: CATGFGQGAEKLFF
cdr3_nt: TGTGCCACCGGATTTGGGCAGGGGGCTGAAAAACTGTTTTTT
v_call: TRBV15
clone_size: NA
d_call: TRBD1
j_call: TRBJ1-4

cdr3_aa: CSARGSGSAYNEQFF
cdr3_nt: TGCAGTGCTAGAGGAAGCGGGAGCGCCTACAATGAGCAGTTCTTC
v_call: TRBV20-1
clone_size: NA
d_call: TRBD2
j_call: TRBJ2-1

cdr3_aa: CASSWTGTGGMGGNTIYF
cdr3_nt: TGCGCCAGCAGCTGGACCGGGACAGGGGGAATGGGAGGAAACACCATATATTTT
v_call: TRBV5-1
clone_size: few
d_call: TRBD1
j_call: TRBJ1-3

cdr3_aa: CASSSRTRIRSREQYF
cdr3_nt: TGTGCCAGCAGCTCCAGGACTAGAATCAGGTCGCGTGAGCAGTACTTC
v_call: TRBV11-2
clone_size: few
d_call: TRBD2
j_call: TRBJ2-7

cdr3_aa: CASGLTQGYEQFF
cdr3_nt: TGTGCCAGCGGCCTCACACAGGGATATGAGCAGTTCTTC
v_call: TRBV27
clone_size: NA
d_call: NA
j_call: TRBJ2-1

cdr3_aa: CASSYSEADTQYF
cdr3_nt: TGTGCCAGCAGTTACTCGGAGGCAGATACGCAGTATTTT
v_call: TRBV6-5
clone_size: many
d_call: NA
j_call: TRBJ2-3

cdr3_aa: CASSWRREELDNEQFF
cdr3_nt: TGTGCCAGCAGTTGGCGGAGAGAGGAATTGGACAATGAGCAGTTCTTC
v_call: TRBV12-3/TRBV12-4
clone_size: many
d_call: NA
j_call: TRBJ2-1

cdr3_aa: CASSYSLLGGDTEAFF
cdr3_nt: TGTGCCAGCAGTTACTCGTTGTTGGGAGGGGACACTGAAGCTTTCTTT
v_call: TRBV6-5
clone_size: many
d_call: NA
j_call: TRBJ1-1

cdr3_aa: CASSFSWGRDQPQHF
cdr3_nt: TGTGCCAGCAGTTTTTCCTGGGGGCGAGATCAGCCCCAGCATTTT
v_call: TRBV12-3/TRBV12-4
clone_size: NA
d_call: NA
j_call: TRBJ1-5

cdr3_aa: CASSYDRGLEAFF
cdr3_nt: TGTGCCAGCAGTTACGACAGGGGACTTGAAGCTTTCTTT
v_call: TRBV12-3/TRBV12-4
clone_size: many
d_call: TRBD1
j_call: TRBJ1-1

cdr3_aa: CASSAHLHDEKLFF
cdr3_nt: TGTGCCAGCAGTGCCCACCTACACGATGAAAAACTGTTTTTT
v_call: TRBV27
clone_size: few
d_call: NA
j_call: TRBJ1-4

cdr3_aa: CASSFRVRNFYNEQFF
cdr3_nt: TGTGCCAGCAGTTTTCGAGTACGGAACTTCTACAATGAGCAGTTCTTC
v_call: TRBV28
clone_size: NA
d_call: NA
j_call: TRBJ2-1

cdr3_aa: CASSPSGFPYEQYF
cdr3_nt: TGTGCCAGCAGCCCAAGCGGGTTTCCCTACGAGCAGTACTTC
v_call: TRBV11-2
clone_size: few
d_call: NA
j_call: TRBJ2-7

cdr3_aa: CASSLLTGPQETQYF
cdr3_nt: TGTGCCAGCAGTCTCCTAACAGGCCCCCAAGAGACCCAGTACTTC
v_call: TRBV12-3/TRBV12-4
clone_size: NA
d_call: NA
j_call: TRBJ2-5

cdr3_aa: CASSQTPFGDLAYEQYF
cdr3_nt: TGCGCCAGCAGTCAAACCCCATTCGGGGACCTCGCCTACGAGCAGTACTTC
v_call: TRBV23-1
clone_size: few
d_call: NA
j_call: TRBJ2-7

cdr3_aa: CATLNGGAGNTIYF
cdr3_nt: TGTGCCACCCTAAACGGGGGAGCGGGAAACACCATATATTTT
v_call: TRBV10-3
clone_size: few
d_call: NA
j_call: TRBJ1-3

cdr3_aa: CASSKTSGAAHEQYF
cdr3_nt: TGTGCCAGCAGTAAGACTAGCGGGGCAGCCCACGAGCAGTACTTC
v_call: TRBV12-3/TRBV12-4
clone_size: NA
d_call: TRBD2
j_call: TRBJ2-7

cdr3_aa: CASSLGTEAFF
cdr3_nt: TGTGCCAGCAGCCTGGGCACTGAAGCTTTCTTT
v_call: TRBV5-1
clone_size: many
d_call: NA
j_call: TRBJ1-1

cdr3_aa: CASSLGQGNTEAFF
cdr3_nt: TGTGCCAGCAGCTTAGGACAGGGGAACACTGAAGCTTTCTTT
v_call: TRBV7-6
clone_size: many
d_call: TRBD1
j_call: TRBJ1-1